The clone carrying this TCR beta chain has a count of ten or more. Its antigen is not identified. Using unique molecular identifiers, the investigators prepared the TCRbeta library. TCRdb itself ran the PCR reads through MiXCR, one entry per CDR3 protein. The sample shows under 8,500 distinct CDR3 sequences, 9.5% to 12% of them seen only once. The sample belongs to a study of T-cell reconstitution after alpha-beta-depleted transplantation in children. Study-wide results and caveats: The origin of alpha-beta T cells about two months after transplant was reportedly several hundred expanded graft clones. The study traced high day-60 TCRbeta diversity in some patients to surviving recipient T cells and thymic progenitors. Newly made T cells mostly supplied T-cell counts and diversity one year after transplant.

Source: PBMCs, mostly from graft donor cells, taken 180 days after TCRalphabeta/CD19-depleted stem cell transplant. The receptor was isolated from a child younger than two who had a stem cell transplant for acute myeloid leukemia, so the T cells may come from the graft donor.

The CDR3 nucleotides are TGTGCCAGCTCACAGACCCGGGCAGGGGAGAATCAGCCCCAGCATTTT. It codes for CASSQTRAGENQPQHF. The chain carries TRBV18 and TRBJ1-5; D might be TRBD1 (6 bases). The CDR3 sequence is 16 residues long. The V end lost 4 bases, the J end lost 4 bases, and 17 bases lay between the germline ends. Germline V gene data show CDR1 as KGHSH and CDR2 as LQKENI.